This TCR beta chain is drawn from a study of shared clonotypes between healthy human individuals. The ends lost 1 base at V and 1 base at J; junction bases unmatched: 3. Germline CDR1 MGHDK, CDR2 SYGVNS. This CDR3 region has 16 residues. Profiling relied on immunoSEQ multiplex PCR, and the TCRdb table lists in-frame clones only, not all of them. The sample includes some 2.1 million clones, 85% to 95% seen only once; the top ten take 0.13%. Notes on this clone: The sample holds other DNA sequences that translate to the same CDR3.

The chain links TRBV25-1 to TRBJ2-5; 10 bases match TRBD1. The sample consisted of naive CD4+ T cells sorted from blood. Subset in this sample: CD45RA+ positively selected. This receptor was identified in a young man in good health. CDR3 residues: CASSESGQGPQETQYF. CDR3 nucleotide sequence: TGTGCCAGCAGTGAATCGGGACAGGGGCCCCAAGAGACCCAGTACTTC.